Below are 21 T cell receptor beta chains sequenced from a single sample in a study of blood T cell repertoires in COVID-19. Generated by immunoSEQ multiplex PCR, the TCRdb table keeps only in-frame clones and is missing some. The table shows about 36,000 clones, with just over 90% occurring only once. Input material: peripheral blood. The receptors derive from a human donor in a cohort sampled during active COVID-19.

V is TRBV2 and J is TRBJ2-7; D is possibly TRBD2 (6 bases). Per germline, CDR1 SNHLY and CDR2 FYNNEI. V lost 7 bases to trimming and J lost 5 bases, with 9 bases between them. The CDR3 sequence is 11 residues long. This CDR3 reads CASTLANEQYF. DNA of the CDR3: TGTGCCAGCACACTAGCTAACGAGCAGTACTTC.

This chain links TRBV18 with TRBJ2-5; no definite D call. Per germline, CDR1 KGHSH and CDR2 LQKENI. The CDR3 has 14 residues. Trimming took off 4 bases at V and 0 bases at J, with 9 bases between the two ends. CDR3 sequence reads: CASSLSGYQETQYF. CDR3 sequence (DNA): TGTGCCAGCTCACTTTCAGGCTACCAAGAGACCCAGTACTTC.

This clone was counted a few times. This chain links TRBV6-6 with TRBJ1-2, with TRBD1 matching 10 bases. From germline, CDR1 is MNHNY and CDR2 SVGAGI (reference sequence). V shed 2 bases, J shed 5 bases, and the junction held 5 bases outside the gene matches. There are 15 residues in the CDR3. The CDR3 region is CASSYAGTGEYGYTF. The CDR3 bases are TGTGCCAGCAGTTACGCCGGGACAGGGGAATATGGCTACACCTTC.

The V and J genes are TRBV19 and TRBJ1-1; D remains ambiguous. Trimming shortened V by 5 bases and J by 6 bases, and 16 bases separated the two germline ends. The CDR3 is 14 amino acids. Germline V gives CDR1 LNHDA, CDR2 SQIVND (reference sequence). The CDR3 region has the DNA TGTGCCAGTAGTCCGTGGGCCCTACCCCCTGAAGCTTTCTTT. This codes for CASSPWALPPEAFF. Full variable domain (missing parts from reference TRBV19 and TRBJ1-1): DGGITQSPKYLFRKEGQNVTLSCEQNLNHDAMYWYRQDPGQGLRLIYYSQIVNDFQKGDIAEGYSVSREKKESFPLTVTSAQKNPTAFYLCASSPWALPPEAFFGQGTRLTVV.

The V and J genes are TRBV28 and TRBJ1-3; 7 nucleotides line up with TRBD1. The CDR3 has 14 amino acids. V was clipped by 7 bases and J by 4 bases; unmatched bases: 7. Germline CDR1 reads MDHEN; CDR2 reads SYDVKM. CDR3 sequence (DNA): TGTGCCAGCAACAGAGGGACAGCAGGAAACACCATATATTTT. This gives the protein CASNRGTAGNTIYF.

V usage is TRBV7-3 and J usage is TRBJ2-1; 8 bases align to TRBD2. The CDR3 has 15 amino acids. Germline V gives CDR1 SGHTA, CDR2 FQGTGA. V lost 2 bases, J lost 6 bases, and 6 bases stayed unmatched. CDR3 loop: CASSLPAGAVNEQFF. The CDR3 coding sequence is TGTGCCAGCAGCTTACCAGCGGGAGCCGTCAATGAGCAGTTCTTC. Complete variable domain (other parts from reference TRBV7-3 and TRBJ2-1): GAGVSQTPSNKVTEKGKYVELRCDPISGHTALYWYRQSLGQGPEFLIYFQGTGAADDSGLPNDRFFAVRPEGSVSTLKIQRTERGDSAVYLCASSLPAGAVNEQFFGPGTRLTVL.

The count of this clone is one. V usage is TRBV19 and J usage is TRBJ2-5; D gene unclear. Trimming left V 3 bases short and J 3 bases short, with 11 bases between. The CDR3 spans 14 residues. The germline V gene has CDR1 LNHDA and CDR2 SQIVND (reference sequence). CDR3 loop: CASSISGRKETQYF. The CDR3 DNA follows: TGTGCCAGTAGTATTAGTGGCAGGAAAGAGACCCAGTACTTC.

The CDR3 region is CASSSREGGVPYNEQFF. DNA of the CDR3: TGTGCCAGCAGCTCGCGGGAGGGGGGGGTACCCTACAATGAGCAGTTCTTC. The genes are TRBV7-6 and TRBJ2-1, with 9 positions matching TRBD2. Germline-derived CDR1 and CDR2 are SGHVS and FNYEAQ. V shed 4 bases and J 2 bases; nucleotides not matched to a gene: 9. The CDR3 is 17 residues long.

The V gene is TRBV2, the J gene TRBJ1-6; D not certain. The germline gives CDR1 SNHLY, CDR2 FYNNEI. CDR3 size: 15 residues. Trimming removed 5 bases at V and 6 bases at J, with 14 bases between. This CDR3 is CASSPPTERNSPLHF. CDR3 DNA: TGTGCCAGCAGTCCCCCTACAGAACGTAATTCACCCCTCCACTTT.

The V and J genes are TRBV5-1 and TRBJ2-2, with 9 bases fitting TRBD2. Germline V gives CDR1 SGHRS, CDR2 YFSETQ. The CDR3 is 15 amino acids. The junction had 4 bases not matched to a gene; V was cut back by 1 base and J by 6 bases. The CDR3 protein is CASSLPIAGAGELFF. CDR3 nucleotide sequence: TGCGCCAGCAGCTTGCCCATAGCGGGAGCCGGGGAGCTGTTTTTT.

V is TRBV28 and J is TRBJ2-7; 8 nucleotides align to TRBD1. CDR1 is MDHEN, CDR2 SYDVKM, per germline. This CDR3 has 14 amino acids. V lost 5 bases and J lost 4; bases outside the gene matches: 7. The CDR3 here is CASSLRGRRYEQYF. CDR3 nucleotides: TGTGCCAGCAGTCTCAGGGGGCGAAGGTACGAGCAGTACTTC.

This clone has only a few counts. V and J are TRBV28 and TRBJ1-3; no clear D. There are 15 residues in the CDR3. From germline, CDR1 is MDHEN and CDR2 SYDVKM. V was clipped by 2 bases and J by 4 bases, with 12 bases between them. This CDR3 is CASSLVLRSGNTIYF. Written as DNA, the CDR3 is TGTGCCAGCAGTTTAGTCCTGCGGTCGGGAAACACCATATATTTT.

This clone came up once. The rearrangement uses TRBV3-1 (or the pseudogene TRBV3-2) and TRBJ1-2; 7 bases line up with TRBD1. The germline CDR1 and CDR2 sequences are LGHDT and YNNKEL (reference sequence). CDR3 length: 14 amino acids. The V gene end was trimmed by 2 bases and the J gene end by 4 bases; junction bases not matched to a gene: 4. DNA of the CDR3: TGTGCCAGCAGCCAACGGACAGGTACCTATGGCTACACCTTC. Encoded protein: CASSQRTGTYGYTF.

The chain couples TRBV11-2 to TRBJ2-2; D possibly corresponds to TRBD1 (5 bases). Trimming removed 3 bases from V and 4 bases from J, with 12 bases in between. There are 15 residues in the CDR3. CDR1 and CDR2 (germline): SGHAT, FQNNGV. In DNA, the CDR3 is TGTGCCAGCAGCTTTCGACAGACGGGCACCGGGGAGCTGTTTTTT. Its protein is CASSFRQTGTGELFF. The full variable domain, with the rest looked up from reference TRBV11-2 and TRBJ2-2, is EAGVAQSPRYKIIEKRQSVAFWCNPISGHATLYWYQQILGQGPKLLIQFQNNGVVDDSQLPKDRFSAERLKGVDSTLKIQPAKLEDSAVYLCASSFRQTGTGELFFGEGSRLTVL.

The V gene is TRBV7-6, the J gene TRBJ1-1, with a weak D call TRBD1 (6 bases). V dropped 1 base and J dropped 11 bases, with 14 bases sitting between them. Germline V gives CDR1 SGHVS, CDR2 FNYEAQ. CDR3 length: 13 residues. CDR3 region: CASSLVAAGDAFF. CDR3 nucleotide sequence: TGTGCCAGCAGCTTAGTAGCCGCAGGGGACGCTTTCTTT.

V gene TRBV11-2 combines with J gene TRBJ2-1; D perhaps matches TRBD2 (6 bases). CDR1 and CDR2 from the germline V gene are SGHAT and FQNNGV. V was pared by 5 bases and J by 12 bases, with 17 bases between. CDR3 size: 13 residues. The CDR3, as DNA: TGTGCCAGCAGCCTAGTCCAAATGGGGGGGCAGTTCTTC. This encodes CASSLVQMGGQFF.

Only one count was recorded for this clone. V and J are TRBV2 and TRBJ1-2, with 8 bases aligning to TRBD1. Germline V CDR1 and CDR2: SNHLY, FYNNEI. V lost 5 bases to trimming and J lost 4 bases; unmatched junction nucleotides: 9. The CDR3 length is 15 residues. DNA for the CDR3: TGTGCCAGCAGTCCGAACGACAGGGGCGGCTATGGCTACACCTTC. Amino acid sequence: CASSPNDRGGYGYTF. Supplemented by reference TRBV2 and TRBJ1-2, the full variable domain reads EPEVTQTPSHQVTQMGQEVILRCVPISNHLYFYWYRQILGQKVEFLVSFYNNEISEKSEIFDDQFSVERPDGSNFTLKIRSTKLEDSAMYFCASSPNDRGGYGYTFGSGTRLTVV.

The chain recombines TRBV2 with TRBJ2-5, with TRBD2 matching over 7 bases. CDR1 is SNHLY and CDR2 is FYNNEI in the germline V gene. There are 15 residues in the CDR3. Losses at the gene ends were 4 bases for V and 5 bases for J; bases not matched to a gene: 10. CDR3: CASSGSSGGTETQYF. CDR3 DNA: TGTGCCAGCAGTGGTTCTAGCGGAGGGACGGAGACCCAGTACTTC.

This chain links TRBV11-3 with TRBJ2-5, with 10 positions matching TRBD2. Germline V CDR1 and CDR2: SGHNT, YENEEA. CDR3 size: 16 residues. Trimming at V came to 5 bases and at J to 3 bases, leaving 9 bases not matched to a gene. CDR3: CASSPRGSGGKETQYF. As DNA, the CDR3 is TGTGCCAGCAGCCCCCGAGGTAGCGGGGGGAAAGAGACCCAGTACTTC. Variable domain in full (rest from reference TRBV11-3 and TRBJ2-5): EAGVVQSPRYKIIEKKQPVAFWCNPISGHNTLYWYLQNLGQGPELLIRYENEEAVDDSQLPKDRFSAERLKGVDSTLKIQPAELGDSAVYLCASSPRGSGGKETQYFGPGTRLLVL.

J is TRBJ2-2 and V is TRBV5-4, with 7 bases aligning to TRBD2. Germline CDR1 is SGHNT and CDR2 is YYREEE (reference sequence). Trimming cost V 4 bases and J 8 bases; bases outside gene matches: 2. The CDR3 sequence is 12 residues long. The CDR3 reads CASSGTMGELFF. The CDR3 bases are TGTGCCAGCAGCGGGACTATGGGGGAGCTGTTTTTT.

The chain joins TRBV29-1 to TRBJ1-1, with 8 bases aligning to TRBD1. Germline CDR1 and CDR2: SQVTM and ANQGSEA. The CDR3 covers 14 residues. The J segment lost 1 base and the V segment lost 4 bases, leaving 5 bases of the junction unmatched. The CDR3 spells CSVAGGGGNTEAFF. CDR3 nucleotides: TGCAGCGTTGCAGGGGGCGGGGGGAACACTGAAGCTTTCTTT.